This record concerns one T cell receptor (beta chain) sequence. What it binds is unknown. The repertoire was sequenced with immunoSEQ multiplex PCR; TCRdb's copy has only in-frame clones and lacks some. The sample lists 17,000 or so clones, around 68% seen once, with 20% in the top ten. This sample stems from a study of ipilimumab plus nivolumab after autologous stem cell transplantation. Background on the study: Patients received a median of about 5 ipilimumab and about 8 nivolumab doses. Both relapsed and primary refractory DLBCL were included. Study-level results: The authors say TCR, Treg and microbiome findings warrant further study.

Germline values: CDR1 SQVTM, CDR2 ANQGSEA. The CDR3 has 13 amino acids. V was pared by 4 bases and J by 6 bases, with 8 bases of the junction left unmatched. J is TRBJ2-7 and V is TRBV29-1; 8 bases fit TRBD1. The specimen comprised PBMCs, sampled in a trial of ipilimumab plus nivolumab as post-transplant consolidation. This receptor was obtained from a male donor with diffuse large B-cell lymphoma. The CDR3 loop is CSVAQGAHPEQYF. The CDR3 DNA sequence: TGCAGCGTTGCTCAGGGGGCGCATCCCGAGCAGTACTTC.